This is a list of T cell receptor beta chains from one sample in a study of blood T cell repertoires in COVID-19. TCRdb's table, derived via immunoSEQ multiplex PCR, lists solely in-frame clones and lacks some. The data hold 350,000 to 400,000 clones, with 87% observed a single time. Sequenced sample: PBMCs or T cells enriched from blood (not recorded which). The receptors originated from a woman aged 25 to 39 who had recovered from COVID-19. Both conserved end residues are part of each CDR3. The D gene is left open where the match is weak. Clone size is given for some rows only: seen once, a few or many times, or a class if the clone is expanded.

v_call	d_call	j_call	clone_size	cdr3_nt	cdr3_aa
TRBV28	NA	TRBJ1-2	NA	TGTGCCACCTACGGTTGGTTAGAGAATGCTGGCTACACCTTC	CATYGWLENAGYTF
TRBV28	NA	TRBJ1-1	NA	TGTGCCAGCAGTCGTAGCTCAGGGTACCCCAACATGAACACTGAAGCTTTCTTT	CASSRSSGYPNMNTEAFF
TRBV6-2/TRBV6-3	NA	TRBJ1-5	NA	TGTGCCAGCAGCGACAGGAATCAGCCCCAGCATTTT	CASSDRNQPQHF
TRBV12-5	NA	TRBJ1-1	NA	TGTGCTAGTGGTTTTGCCCCTCCGGGAGAGGGAGCGAACACTGAAGCTTTCTTT	CASGFAPPGEGANTEAFF
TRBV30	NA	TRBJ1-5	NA	TGTGCCTGGAGTGTACAGGGAAATCAGCCCCAGCATTTT	CAWSVQGNQPQHF
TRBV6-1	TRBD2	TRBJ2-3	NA	TGTGCCAGCAGTGATCGATTTAGAGGGAGCGGGGTAGATACGCAGTATTTT	CASSDRFRGSGVDTQYF
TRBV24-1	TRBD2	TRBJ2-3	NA	TGTGCCACCAGTGATTTGCTCGGTCGGGAGGGTACAGATACGCAGTATTTT	CATSDLLGREGTDTQYF
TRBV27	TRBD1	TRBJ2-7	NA	TGTGCCAGCAGTGCCAGACAGGGGGCCTACGAGCAGCACTTC	CASSARQGAYEQHF
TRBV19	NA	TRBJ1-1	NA	TGTGCCAGTAGTGGGGCGGTGGGGACTGAAGCTTTCTTT	CASSGAVGTEAFF
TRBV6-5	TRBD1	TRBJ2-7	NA	TGTGCCAGCAGTCCGGGACAGAACTACGAGCAGTACTTC	CASSPGQNYEQYF
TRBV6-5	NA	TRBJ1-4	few	TGTGCCAGCAGTTACCAGGGTAGCGAAAAACTGTTTTTT	CASSYQGSEKLFF
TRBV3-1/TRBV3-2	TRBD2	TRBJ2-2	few	TGTGCCAGCAGCCAGGGGACTAGACTCTCCGGGGAGCTGTTTTTT	CASSQGTRLSGELFF
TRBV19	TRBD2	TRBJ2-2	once	TGTGCCAGTAGGAGACGAGGGACTAGCGGGAGGGGTGGCGGGGAGCTGTTTTTT	CASRRRGTSGRGGGELFF
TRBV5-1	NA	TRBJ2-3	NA	TGCGCCAGCAGCTTGGGCAGGGTAAGGGATACGCAGTATTTT	CASSLGRVRDTQYF
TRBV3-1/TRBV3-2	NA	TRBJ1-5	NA	TGTGCCAGCAGCCATTATGGGGGAGGTCAGCCCCAGCATTTT	CASSHYGGGQPQHF
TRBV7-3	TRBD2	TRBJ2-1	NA	TGTGCCAGCAGCTGGACGCCCACTAGCGGGGTTACAAATGAGCAGTTCTTC	CASSWTPTSGVTNEQFF
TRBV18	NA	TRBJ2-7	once	TGTGCCAGCTCATCCGGGAGACCCAAGGGCTCCTACGAGCAGTACTTC	CASSSGRPKGSYEQYF
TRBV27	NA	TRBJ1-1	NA	TGTGCCAGCAGTGAGAGATGGACAGAAGCGCTATACACTGAAGCTTTCTTT	CASSERWTEALYTEAFF
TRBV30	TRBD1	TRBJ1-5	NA	TGTGCCTGGAGTTATAGGGGGCTCGAGAAGCAGCCCCAGCATTTT	CAWSYRGLEKQPQHF
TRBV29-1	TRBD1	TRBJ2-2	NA	TGCAGCGTCGAGGGGCCAGGGGGATCCGGGGAGCTGTTTTTT	CSVEGPGGSGELFF
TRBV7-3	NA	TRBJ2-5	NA	TGTGCCAGCAGCCGAGGGGGGGCTGGGGAGACCCAGTACTTC	CASSRGGAGETQYF
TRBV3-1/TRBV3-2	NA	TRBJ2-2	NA	TGTGCCAGCTCTGGATGGGAGAGGGCCGGGGAGCTGTTTTTT	CASSGWERAGELFF
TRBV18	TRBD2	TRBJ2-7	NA	TGTGCCAGCTCACCATCCGGGACTAGCGGTGCCTACGAGCAGTACTTC	CASSPSGTSGAYEQYF
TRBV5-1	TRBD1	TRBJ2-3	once	TGCGCCAGCAGACGGGACAGGACTACAGATACGCAGTATTTT	CASRRDRTTDTQYF
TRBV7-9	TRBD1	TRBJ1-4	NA	TGTGCCAGCAGCCCAAGACAGGGTATAGAAAAACTGTTTTTT	CASSPRQGIEKLFF
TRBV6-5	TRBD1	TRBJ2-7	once	TGTGCCAGCAGTTACTCGCAGGGGACAGGGGCCCACGAGCAGTACTTC	CASSYSQGTGAHEQYF
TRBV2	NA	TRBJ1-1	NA	TGTGCCAGCAGGTACGGGGGGGGCACTGAAGCTTTCTTT	CASRYGGGTEAFF